This TCR beta chain was retrieved from a study of T cells in Graves' hyperthyroidism and ophthalmopathy. The authors deemed Graves' hyperthyroidism stable absent ophthalmopathy progression within 18 months. This CDR3 is 12 amino acids long. CDR1 and CDR2 (germline): LGHNT, FRNRAP. V was shortened by 8 bases and J by 7 bases, with 12 bases between the two germline ends. Researchers amplified the TCR beta CDR3 regions from RNA transcripts. HTBI primers were used for first-round RT-PCR of the TCR CDR3. TCRdb reprocessed the multiplex PCR reads with MiXCR, giving one entry per CDR3 protein. Of roughly 300,000 distinct CDR3 sequences listed, approximately 15% are singletons. This clonotype was recorded many times.

This TCR was recovered from a woman aged 25 to 39 with Graves' hyperthyroidism. V usage is TRBV12-5 and J usage is TRBJ2-1, with D maybe TRBD2 (6 bases). The sample taken for sequencing was blood. The CDR3 nucleotides are TGTGCTAGTTCGAGGGCGGGGAATGAGCAGTTCTTC. Its protein product is CASSRAGNEQFF.